This entry lists 3 T cell receptor beta chains sequenced from one sample in a study of blood T cell repertoires in COVID-19. Here immunoSEQ multiplex PCR was the method, and the copy in TCRdb shows in-frame clones only, minus some. The table records roughly 150,000 clones, roughly 91% of them present only once. The sample consisted of peripheral blood. These TCRs come from a man aged 45 to 65 who had recovered from COVID-19.

The chain combines TRBV6-2 or TRBV6-3 with TRBJ2-3; TRBD2 agrees at 8 bases. CDR1 is MNHEY, CDR2 SVGEGT, per germline. This CDR3 has 17 amino acids. Unmatched junction bases numbered 7, after V lost 2 bases and J lost 0 bases. The CDR3 sequence is CASSYEASGLSTDTQYF. CDR3 DNA: TGTGCCAGCAGTTACGAGGCTAGCGGGCTTAGCACAGATACGCAGTATTTT.

The J gene is TRBJ2-1, the V gene TRBV6-2 or TRBV6-3, with 13 nucleotides matching TRBD2. There are 16 residues in the CDR3. The germline V gene encodes CDR1 MNHEY and CDR2 SVGEGT. The V and J ends lost 0 bases and 7 bases, in that order; junction bases with no gene match: 3. The CDR3 protein is CASSYSTSGRANEQFF. The DNA of the CDR3 is TGTGCCAGCAGTTACTCCACTAGCGGGAGGGCGAATGAGCAGTTCTTC.

This chain links TRBV11-2 with TRBJ2-3, with D tentatively TRBD2 (5 bases). Between the trimmed V and J ends, which lost 1 base and 6 bases, there was a span of 8 bases. Germline assignment: CDR1 SGHAT and CDR2 FQNNGV. The CDR3 sequence is 13 residues long. The chain's CDR3 is CASSLGAVDTQYF. CDR3 DNA sequence: TGTGCCAGCAGCTTAGGAGCGGTGGATACGCAGTATTTT.